The clone carrying this T cell receptor (beta chain) was counted a single time. The data stem from a study of blood T cell repertoires in COVID-19. The wider study: The United States, Italy and Spain supplied acute and convalescent COVID-19 samples.

V shed 3 bases and J 3 bases; nucleotides not matched to a gene: 10. The CDR3 length is 18 residues. CDR1 SGHTA and CDR2 FQGNSA come from the germline V gene. Original handling: Reference gene primer amplification yielded estimated nucleated cell counts. Method: immunoSEQ multiplex PCR; TCRdb's copy keeps in-frame clones and lacks some. That table is the source of V, J and clone size, and D and trimming were worked out from the DNA. This sample has just over 90,000 clones, with just under 80% found just once. Sequenced sample: peripheral blood. The genes are TRBV7-2 and TRBJ2-3; 12 bases agree with TRBD2. This sequence was found in a human donor in a cohort sampled during active COVID-19. CDR3 loop: CASSFTASGGAGTDTQYF. The CDR3 DNA reads TGTGCCAGCAGCTTTACGGCTAGCGGGGGGGCTGGGACAGATACGCAGTATTTT.